This TCR beta chain emerged from a study of T cell responses to AZD1222 COVID-19 vaccine. Produced via immunoSEQ multiplex PCR; TCRdb's table is partial and in-frame only. The sample shows 75,000 to 85,000 clones, around 90% of them seen only once. V gave up 6 bases and J gave up 7 bases, with 27 bases separating them. From germline, CDR1 is MGHDK and CDR2 SYGVNS. The CDR3 totals 17 residues. The count of this clone is one. The chain carries TRBV25-1 and TRBJ1-1; tentatively, D is TRBD1 (5 bases). The material was peripheral blood, obtained on day 0 of AZD1222 vaccination. The TCR sequence derives from an adult in good health. The CDR3 DNA follows: TGTGCCAGCAGGAGATTCCGGGACGAAGGGCCGGTAGGTGAAGCTTTCTTT. This translates into CASRRFRDEGPVGEAFF.